Presented here are 30 T cell receptor beta chains from one specimen sequenced in a study of cytomegalovirus exposure and HLA in healthy donors. TCRdb's table, derived via immunoSEQ multiplex PCR, lists solely in-frame clones and lacks some. Of under 85,000 clones listed, approximately 95% are singletons. The sequencing input was PBMCs. The receptors originated from a woman between 18 and 29 years old in good health and CMV-seronegative.

The J gene is TRBJ1-5, the V gene TRBV28; TRBD1 agrees at 8 bases. This CDR3 is 17 amino acids long. Unmatched junction bases numbered 12, after V lost 1 base and J lost 7 bases. Germline CDR1 MDHEN, CDR2 SYDVKM. In nucleotides, the CDR3 is TGTGCCAGCAGTTTATTTCGGGACAGGTCTTTTTCCCAGCCCCAGCATTTT. Translating gives CASSLFRDRSFSQPQHF.

This clone showed up just once. The chain uses TRBV9 and TRBJ1-1; 9 bases line up with TRBD1. The CDR3 consists of 16 residues. Germline assignment: CDR1 SGDLS and CDR2 YYNGEE. The V segment lost 2 bases and the J segment 4 bases; nucleotides outside the gene matches: 9. CDR3 in DNA: TGTGCCAGCAGCGTGGGACAGGGTCTTGGGTTCACTGAAGCTTTCTTT. Translation gives CASSVGQGLGFTEAFF.

This chain uses TRBV30 with TRBJ2-7; 7 bases map to TRBD1. This CDR3 has 13 amino acids. Germline loops: CDR1 GTSNPN, CDR2 SVGIG (reference sequence). V dropped 2 bases and J dropped 2; count of bases not matched to a gene: 3. This chain's CDR3 is CAWSRDSTYEQYF. DNA for the CDR3: TGTGCCTGGAGTCGGGACAGCACCTACGAGCAGTACTTC.

The chain joins TRBV5-1 to TRBJ2-1; 9 bases are shared with TRBD1. Losses at the gene ends were 4 bases for V and 7 bases for J; bases not matched to a gene: 15. The germline V gene has CDR1 SGHRS and CDR2 YFSETQ. The CDR3 runs 17 residues. CDR3 in amino acids: CASSSGRRDRAGNEQFF. In DNA form, the CDR3 reads TGCGCCAGCAGCAGCGGCCGCCGGGACAGGGCGGGTAATGAGCAGTTCTTC.

V usage is TRBV19 and J usage is TRBJ2-1, with D possibly matching TRBD2 (5 bases). The CDR3 totals 15 residues. CDR1 LNHDA and CDR2 SQIVND come from the germline V gene (reference sequence). V lost 4 bases and J lost 0, with 10 bases in between. CDR3 sequence: CASSKSGNSYNEQFF. The CDR3 DNA reads as TGTGCCAGTAGTAAAAGCGGAAACTCCTACAATGAGCAGTTCTTC.

The rearrangement links TRBV18 to TRBJ2-7; possibly TRBD1 for D (6 bases). In germline, CDR1 is KGHSH, CDR2 LQKENI. Trimming stripped 3 bases from V and 0 bases from J, with 12 bases between. The CDR3 consists of 15 residues. CDR3 sequence: CASSPPGHHSYEQYF. The CDR3 nucleotides are TGTGCCAGCTCACCTCCGGGACACCACTCCTACGAGCAGTACTTC.

The chain joins TRBV14 to TRBJ2-5, with 7 bases aligning to TRBD2. V was clipped by 4 bases and J by 4 bases; unmatched bases: 12. CDR1 is SGHDN and CDR2 is FVKESK in the germline V gene. The CDR3 extends over 16 amino acids. In nucleotides, the CDR3 is TGTGCCAGCAGCCGGACTGTAGGACTAGTAGGAGAGACCCAGTACTTC. This translates into CASSRTVGLVGETQYF.

V and J are TRBV11-3 and TRBJ2-1; TRBD1 is a possible D gene (6 bases). The germline V gene has CDR1 SGHNT and CDR2 YENEEA. Trimming stripped 4 bases from V and 0 bases from J, with 13 bases between. The CDR3 runs 16 residues. CDR3 bases: TGTGCCAGCAGCTCGGACAGTGGGGGCTCCTACAATGAGCAGTTCTTC. Amino acid sequence: CASSSDSGGSYNEQFF.

The rearrangement joins TRBV4-1 to TRBJ2-1; no definite D call. The CDR3 spans 18 residues. Trimming removed 1 base from V and 0 bases from J, with 16 bases in between. Germline V gene sequence: CDR1 MGHRA, CDR2 YSYEKL. Written as DNA, the CDR3 is TGCGCCAGCAGCCAAGCCTTCGGAGCGCGGAGCTCCTACAATGAGCAGTTCTTC. Its translation: CASSQAFGARSSYNEQFF.

This clone was detected once. This rearrangement joins TRBV4-1 to TRBJ2-7; TRBD1 matches 8 bases. Losses at the gene ends were 3 bases for V and 0 bases for J; bases not matched to a gene: 4. The CDR3 runs to 15 residues. The germline V gene encodes CDR1 MGHRA and CDR2 YSYEKL. The CDR3 protein is CASSQEDRVSYEQYF. CDR3 bases: TGCGCCAGCAGCCAGGAGGACAGGGTCTCCTACGAGCAGTACTTC.

Remarks on this clone: This is likely a read error, given that the CDR3 carries no conserved phenylalanine or tryptophan at its end. The DNA is left out, because the CDR3 cannot be placed on it with certainty; the CDR3 is given as TCRdb lists it. This chain joins TRBV21-1 and TRBJ1-4; TRBD1 was called by the table and not checked on the DNA. TRBV21-1 is classified as a pseudogene. The CDR3 totals 10 residues, both ends included. The CDR3: CATTDRSATL.

This clone has a handful of counts. The chain couples TRBV6-1 to TRBJ2-3; the D gene is possibly TRBD1 (5 bases). V lost 7 bases to trimming and J lost 3 bases, with 11 bases between them. CDR3 length equals 13 residues. The germline gives CDR1 MNHNS, CDR2 SASEGT. The CDR3 loop is CASTGRETDTQYF. The CDR3 DNA reads as TGTGCCAGCACGGGCAGGGAAACAGATACGCAGTATTTT.

This chain uses TRBV5-6 with TRBJ1-4, with a possible D match to TRBD1 (6 bases). Between the trimmed V and J ends, which lost 2 bases and 13 bases, there was a span of 21 bases. This CDR3 region has 15 residues. Germline-derived CDR1 and CDR2 are SGHDT and YYEEEE. Here the CDR3 reads CASSFTGTKLRGLFF. DNA for the CDR3: TGTGCCAGCAGCTTCACCGGGACAAAACTAAGGGGACTGTTTTTT.

The chain combines TRBV5-1 with TRBJ2-3; 9 bases agree with TRBD2. CDR1 and CDR2 (germline): SGHRS, YFSETQ. The CDR3 spans 17 residues. With V trimmed by 4 bases and J by 0 bases, 9 bases remained unmatched. CDR3 residues: CASSKNSGSRSTDTQYF. CDR3 DNA sequence: TGCGCCAGCAGCAAAAATAGCGGGAGTCGTAGCACAGATACGCAGTATTTT.

V and J are TRBV11-2 and TRBJ2-7; D is uncertain. Germline values: CDR1 SGHAT, CDR2 FQNNGV. The CDR3 length is 15 residues. The ends were cut back, 1 base at V and 0 bases at J, with 10 bases in the middle. CDR3 sequence reads: CASSLVRGFSYEQYF. CDR3 sequence (DNA): TGTGCCAGCAGCTTAGTTCGAGGATTCTCCTACGAGCAGTACTTC. Full variable domain (outside the CDR3, taken from reference TRBV11-2 and TRBJ2-7): EAGVAQSPRYKIIEKRQSVAFWCNPISGHATLYWYQQILGQGPKLLIQFQNNGVVDDSQLPKDRFSAERLKGVDSTLKIQPAKLEDSAVYLCASSLVRGFSYEQYFGPGTRLTVT.

This sequence joins TRBV5-6 and TRBJ2-3; 12 bases are shared with TRBD1. Germline V gene sequence: CDR1 SGHDT, CDR2 YYEEEE. The trim removed 3 bases at V and 6 bases at J, leaving 8 bases unmatched. CDR3 length equals 16 residues. This chain's CDR3 is CASSSRDRGPWDTQYF. The CDR3 DNA follows: TGTGCCAGCAGCTCCCGGGACAGGGGGCCGTGGGATACGCAGTATTTT.

V usage is TRBV30 and J usage is TRBJ2-5; 8 bases align to TRBD2. V was clipped by 5 bases and J by 5 bases; unmatched bases: 7. Germline assignment: CDR1 GTSNPN and CDR2 SVGIG (reference sequence). CDR3 size: 13 residues. CDR3: CAWSGGGTETQYF. CDR3 bases: TGTGCCTGGTCCGGGGGGGGGACGGAGACCCAGTACTTC.

The rearrangement joins TRBV28 to TRBJ2-3, with D possibly TRBD2 on 7 matching bases. CDR3 length equals 15 residues. Germline loops: CDR1 MDHEN, CDR2 SYDVKM. V lost 4 bases and J lost 4, with 15 bases in between. The DNA for the CDR3 is TGTGCCAGCAGTTCTCCCGGGGAGGGGGCAGATACGCAGTATTTT. Translated: CASSSPGEGADTQYF.

This rearrangement joins TRBV30 to TRBJ1-4, with 7 positions matching TRBD1. CDR1 is GTSNPN and CDR2 is SVGIG in the germline V gene (reference sequence). The V gene end was trimmed by 4 bases and the J gene end by 4 bases; junction bases not matched to a gene: 6. The CDR3 has 14 amino acids. The CDR3, as DNA: TGTGCCTGGAACACAGGGGTCTTTAATGAAAAACTGTTTTTT. Translating it yields CAWNTGVFNEKLFF.

V and J are TRBV7-8 and TRBJ1-6; D may be TRBD1 (5 bases). The CDR3 consists of 17 residues. Trimming removed 5 bases at V and 0 bases at J, with 14 bases between. CDR1 and CDR2 from the germline V gene are SGHVS and FQNEAQ. The CDR3 DNA follows: TGTGCCAGCAGCCAAAACAGGTTTAGCTCCTATAATTCACCCCTCCACTTT. Translation gives CASSQNRFSSYNSPLHF.

The chain carries TRBV27 and TRBJ1-4, with a tentative D call TRBD1 (6 bases). Germline CDR1 reads MNHEY; CDR2 reads SMNVEV (reference sequence). The V end lost 4 bases, the J end lost 0 bases, and 18 bases lay between the germline ends. The CDR3 sequence is 18 residues long. The CDR3 region has the DNA TGTGCCAGCAGTTCCCTGACAGGATTAGTCACAACTAATGAAAAACTGTTTTTT. Protein sequence: CASSSLTGLVTTNEKLFF.

The chain recombines TRBV14 with TRBJ2-4; D is perhaps TRBD1 (5 bases). CDR1 SGHDN and CDR2 FVKESK come from the germline V gene. Trimming cost V 0 bases and J 9 bases, with 21 bases left between them. The CDR3 has 17 amino acids. Written as DNA, the CDR3 is TGTGCCAGCAGCCAAGATGGCCCAGGGCGAATTAGGAGCATTCAGTACTTC. It encodes CASSQDGPGRIRSIQYF.

The V call is TRBV6-1, the J call TRBJ2-7; a weak D match, TRBD2 (5 bases). The V end was cut by 6 bases, the J end by 0 bases, with 15 bases between. CDR1 is MNHNS, CDR2 SASEGT, per germline. The CDR3 sequence is 15 residues long. The CDR3 DNA reads as TGTGCCAGCAGGAAGCGCCCTGAGGGCTCCTACGAGCAGTACTTC. This translates into CASRKRPEGSYEQYF.

The gene calls are TRBV30 and TRBJ2-3; D is ambiguous. There are 12 residues in the CDR3. Per the germline V gene, CDR1 is GTSNPN and CDR2 is SVGIG (reference sequence). V was clipped by 0 bases and J by 11 bases, with 12 bases between them. Here the CDR3 reads CAWSVRRGGQYF. In nucleotides, the CDR3 is TGTGCCTGGAGTGTACGGCGAGGTGGGCAGTATTTT.

The CDR3 loop reads CASSQDVRNYGYTF. The CDR3 nucleotides are TGCGCCAGCAGCCAAGATGTCAGAAACTATGGCTACACCTTC. The chain links TRBV4-1 to TRBJ1-2; the D is unclear. From germline, CDR1 is MGHRA and CDR2 YSYEKL. The CDR3 has 14 amino acids. Trimming left V 0 bases short and J 2 bases short, with 7 bases between.

Details on this clone: The junction departs from the called germline gene at one end, perhaps through a read error. The V gene is TRBV6-1, the J gene TRBJ2-2; TRBD2 matches at 7 bases. Germline values: CDR1 MNHNS, CDR2 SASEGT. This CDR3 is 14 amino acids long. The CDR3 nucleotides are TGTGCCAGCAACCAGGGACTAAACAACGGGGAGCTGTTTTTT. Translating gives CASNQGLNNGELFF.

The chain recombines TRBV6-1 with TRBJ2-1, with D tentatively TRBD2 (5 bases). Trimming took off 3 bases at V and 9 bases at J, with 21 bases between the two ends. Germline values: CDR1 MNHNS, CDR2 SASEGT. The CDR3 is 16 amino acids. CDR3 sequence: CASSDTSILLVGEQFF. The CDR3 DNA sequence: TGTGCCAGCAGTGATACTAGTATATTATTGGTCGGTGAGCAGTTCTTC.

The V call is TRBV9, the J call TRBJ1-2; 9 positions agree with TRBD1. There are 15 residues in the CDR3. Germline V gene lookup returns CDR1 SGDLS and CDR2 YYNGEE. J gave up 4 bases and V 3 bases, and 7 bases lay outside the gene matches. CDR3 sequence reads: CASSAGQGSPYGYTF. CDR3 DNA sequence: TGTGCCAGCAGCGCGGGACAGGGCTCCCCCTATGGCTACACCTTC.

V is TRBV7-9 and J is TRBJ1-1; TRBD1 aligns across 7 bases. V shed 5 bases and J 1 base; nucleotides not matched to a gene: 1. The CDR3 covers 13 residues. The germline CDR1 and CDR2 sequences are SEHNR and FQNEAQ (reference sequence). For the CDR3, the DNA is TGTGCCAGCAGCCGGACAGGGAACACTGAAGCTTTCTTT. It translates to CASSRTGNTEAFF.

This clone has more than one count but fewer than ten. The CDR3 loop is CAISERQEQYF. The CDR3 DNA is TGTGCCATCAGTGAAAGACAGGAGCAGTACTTC. The rearrangement links TRBV10-3 to TRBJ2-7; D may be TRBD1 (5 bases). CDR1 ENHRY and CDR2 SYGVKD come from the germline V gene. CDR3 length equals 11 residues. The V end lost 3 bases, the J end lost 7 bases, and 7 bases lay between the germline ends.